The next 8 T cell receptor beta chains were all read from a single sample in a study of immune evolution from preneoplasia to lung adenocarcinoma. This table comes from immunoSEQ multiplex PCR, and its TCRdb copy is limited to in-frame clones, with some not included. The sample includes 10,000 to 13,000 clones, approximately 85% seen only once; the top ten take roughly 3%. Sequences were obtained from FFPE minimally invasive lung adenocarcinoma tissue. The receptors here all came from a person between 65 and 79 years old with lung adenocarcinoma.

The chain is built from TRBV6-6 and TRBJ1-1, with D tentatively TRBD1 (5 bases). The CDR3 totals 14 residues. CDR1 is MNHNY, CDR2 SVGAGI, per germline (reference sequence). The V end was cut by 5 bases, the J end by 1 base, with 11 bases between. This CDR3 is CASSVSGGNTEAFF. The CDR3 DNA sequence: TGTGCCAGCAGTGTATCTGGGGGGAACACTGAAGCTTTCTTT.

The chain carries TRBV6-5 and TRBJ2-7; 9 bases match TRBD1. Trimming removed 2 bases from V and 1 base from J; junction bases left unmatched: 6. Germline-derived CDR1 and CDR2 are MNHEY and SVGAGI. This CDR3 region has 16 residues. Here the CDR3 reads CASSYSWDRASYEQYF. CDR3 bases: TGTGCCAGCAGTTACAGTTGGGACAGGGCATCCTACGAGCAGTACTTC.

V gene TRBV11-1 combines with J gene TRBJ2-3, with 7 bases lining up with TRBD1. CDR1 SGHAT and CDR2 FQDESV come from the germline V gene (reference sequence). CDR3 size: 15 residues. Losses at the gene ends were 5 bases for V and 5 bases for J; bases not matched to a gene: 10. The CDR3 bases are TGTGCCAGCAGCCTCGGGACAGACCTGCAAGATACGCAGTATTTT. Translation: CASSLGTDLQDTQYF.

The chain combines TRBV30 with TRBJ2-3; 10 nucleotides align to TRBD1. V dropped 7 bases and J dropped 4; count of bases not matched to a gene: 8. Germline-derived CDR1 and CDR2 are GTSNPN and SVGIG (reference sequence). The CDR3 extends over 14 amino acids. The CDR3 bases are TGTGCCTCGACCGGGACAGGGGTTTCAGATACGCAGTATTTT. Its translation is CASTGTGVSDTQYF.

The gene calls are TRBV2 and TRBJ2-7; D uncertain. V lost 2 bases to trimming and J lost 4 bases, with 6 bases between them. CDR1 and CDR2 from the germline V gene are SNHLY and FYNNEI. CDR3 length: 12 amino acids. CDR3: CASSEWVYEQYF. The CDR3 DNA sequence: TGTGCCAGCAGTGAATGGGTGTACGAGCAGTACTTC.

This clone was detected only once. The rearrangement links TRBV10-3 to TRBJ2-6; a possible D gene is TRBD1 (5 bases). CDR3 length: 19 residues. Trimming removed 0 bases from V and 0 bases from J, with 15 bases in between. Germline V lookup: CDR1 ENHRY, CDR2 SYGVKD. This CDR3 reads CAISESIGSGSSGANVLTF. The CDR3 DNA reads as TGTGCCATCAGTGAGTCGATAGGCTCAGGGTCCTCTGGGGCCAACGTCCTGACTTTC.

The chain combines TRBV20-1 with TRBJ1-1; D unresolved. The V gene's germline CDR1 is DFQATT and CDR2 SNEGSKA (reference sequence). The CDR3 consists of 9 residues. The CDR3 nucleotides read TGCAGCGTTTCTCGTGCCACTTTCTTT. Its translation: CSVSRATFF.

This clone came up a few times. The chain combines TRBV9 with TRBJ1-1; D possibly corresponds to TRBD1 (6 bases). The V gene lost 3 bases and the J gene lost 8 bases, with 14 bases spanning the gap. The CDR3 covers 13 residues. Germline values: CDR1 SGDLS, CDR2 YYNGEE. The CDR3 here is CASSGYRDGEAFF. The CDR3 DNA reads as TGTGCCAGCAGCGGCTACAGGGATGGCGAAGCTTTCTTT.